The clone carrying this T cell receptor beta chain was seen once. Its antigen remains unidentified. Deletions cut 1 base from V and 3 bases from J, with 15 bases between. The germline V gene has CDR1 SGHVS and CDR2 FQNEAQ. The CDR3 is 17 amino acids. The data derive from a study of neurological immune-mediated disorders. Study-level points and caveats: There were no CDR3 amino acid sequences shared by expanded clones across subjects, a result suggesting private repertoires in all groups.

MiXCR, run by TCRdb on the 5' RACE reads, gives a single entry per CDR3 protein. The sample has about 35,000 distinct CDR3 sequences; 3% to 4% are singletons. The clonotype comes from a man under 40 with multiple sclerosis. This chain joins TRBV7-8 and TRBJ1-4, with D hard to call. The sequenced sample consisted of PBMCs. CDR3 sequence: CASSLDSVFGSNEKLFF. The CDR3 DNA is TGTGCCAGCAGCTTAGACTCGGTGTTCGGATCTAATGAAAAACTGTTTTTT.